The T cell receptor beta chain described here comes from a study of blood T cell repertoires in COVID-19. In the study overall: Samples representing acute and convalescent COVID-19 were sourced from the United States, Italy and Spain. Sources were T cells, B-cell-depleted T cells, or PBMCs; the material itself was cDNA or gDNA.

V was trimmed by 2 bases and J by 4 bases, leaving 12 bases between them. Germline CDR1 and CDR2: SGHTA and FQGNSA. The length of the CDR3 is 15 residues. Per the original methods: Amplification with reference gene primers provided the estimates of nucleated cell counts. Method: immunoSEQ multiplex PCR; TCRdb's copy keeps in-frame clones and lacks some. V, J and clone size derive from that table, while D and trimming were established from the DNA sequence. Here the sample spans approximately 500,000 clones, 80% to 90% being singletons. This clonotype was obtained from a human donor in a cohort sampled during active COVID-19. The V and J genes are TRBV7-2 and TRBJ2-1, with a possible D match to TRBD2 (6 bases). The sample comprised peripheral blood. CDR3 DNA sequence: TGTGCCAGCAGCTTAACCGGGAGCTGGTACAATGAGCAGTTCTTC. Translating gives CASSLTGSWYNEQFF.